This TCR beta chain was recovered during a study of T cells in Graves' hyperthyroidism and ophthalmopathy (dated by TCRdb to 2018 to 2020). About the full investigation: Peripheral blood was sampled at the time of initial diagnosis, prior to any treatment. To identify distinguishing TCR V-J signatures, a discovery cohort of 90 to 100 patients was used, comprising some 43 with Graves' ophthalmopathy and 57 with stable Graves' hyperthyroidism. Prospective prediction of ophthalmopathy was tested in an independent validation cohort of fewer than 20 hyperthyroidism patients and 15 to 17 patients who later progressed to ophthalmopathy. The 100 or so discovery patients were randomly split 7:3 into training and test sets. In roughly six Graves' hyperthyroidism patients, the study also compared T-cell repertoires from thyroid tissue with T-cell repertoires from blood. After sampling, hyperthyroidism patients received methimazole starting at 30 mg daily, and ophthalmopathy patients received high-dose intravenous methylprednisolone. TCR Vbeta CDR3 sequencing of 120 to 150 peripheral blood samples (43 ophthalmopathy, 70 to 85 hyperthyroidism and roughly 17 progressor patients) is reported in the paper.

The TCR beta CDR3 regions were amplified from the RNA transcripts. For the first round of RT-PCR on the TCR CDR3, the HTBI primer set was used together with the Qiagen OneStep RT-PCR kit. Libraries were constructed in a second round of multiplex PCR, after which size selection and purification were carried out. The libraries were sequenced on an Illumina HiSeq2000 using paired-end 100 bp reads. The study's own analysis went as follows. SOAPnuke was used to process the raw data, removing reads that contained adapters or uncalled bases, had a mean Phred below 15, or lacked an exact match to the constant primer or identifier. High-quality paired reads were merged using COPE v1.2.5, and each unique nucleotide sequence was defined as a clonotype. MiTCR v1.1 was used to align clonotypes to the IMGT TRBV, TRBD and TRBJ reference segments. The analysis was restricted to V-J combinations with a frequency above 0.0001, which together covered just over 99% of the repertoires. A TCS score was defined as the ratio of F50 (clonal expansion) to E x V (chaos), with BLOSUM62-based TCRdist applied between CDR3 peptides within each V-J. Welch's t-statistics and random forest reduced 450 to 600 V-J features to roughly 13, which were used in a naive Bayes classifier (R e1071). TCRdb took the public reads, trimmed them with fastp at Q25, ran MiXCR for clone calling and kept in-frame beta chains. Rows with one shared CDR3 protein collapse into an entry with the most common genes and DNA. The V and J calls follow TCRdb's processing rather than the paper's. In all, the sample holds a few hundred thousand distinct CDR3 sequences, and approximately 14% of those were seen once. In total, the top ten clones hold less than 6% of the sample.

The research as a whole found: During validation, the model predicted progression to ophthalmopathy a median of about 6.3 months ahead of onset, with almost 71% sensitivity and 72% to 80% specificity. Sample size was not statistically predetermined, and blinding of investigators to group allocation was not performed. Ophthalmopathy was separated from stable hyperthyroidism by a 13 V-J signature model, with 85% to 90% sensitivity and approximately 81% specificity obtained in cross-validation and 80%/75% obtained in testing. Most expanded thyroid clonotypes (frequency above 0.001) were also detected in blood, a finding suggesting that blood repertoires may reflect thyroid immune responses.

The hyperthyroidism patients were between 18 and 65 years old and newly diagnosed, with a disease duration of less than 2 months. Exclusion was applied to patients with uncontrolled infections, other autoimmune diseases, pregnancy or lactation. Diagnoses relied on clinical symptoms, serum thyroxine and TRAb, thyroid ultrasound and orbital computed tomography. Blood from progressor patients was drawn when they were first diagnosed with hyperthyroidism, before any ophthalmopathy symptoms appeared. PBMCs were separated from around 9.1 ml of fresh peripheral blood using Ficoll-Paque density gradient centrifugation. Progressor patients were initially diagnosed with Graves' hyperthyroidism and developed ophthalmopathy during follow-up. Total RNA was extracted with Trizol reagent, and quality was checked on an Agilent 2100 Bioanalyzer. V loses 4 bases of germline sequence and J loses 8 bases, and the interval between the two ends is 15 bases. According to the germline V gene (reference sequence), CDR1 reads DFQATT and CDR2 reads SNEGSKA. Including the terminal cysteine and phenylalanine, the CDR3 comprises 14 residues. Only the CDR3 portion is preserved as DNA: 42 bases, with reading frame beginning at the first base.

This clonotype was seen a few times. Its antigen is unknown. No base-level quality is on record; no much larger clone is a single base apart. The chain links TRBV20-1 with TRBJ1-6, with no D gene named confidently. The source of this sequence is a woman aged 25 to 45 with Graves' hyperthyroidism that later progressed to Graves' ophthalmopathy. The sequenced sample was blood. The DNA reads TGCAGTGCTACTCTGGCCAGGAGTGATTCACCCCTCCACTTT. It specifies CSATLARSDSPLHF.